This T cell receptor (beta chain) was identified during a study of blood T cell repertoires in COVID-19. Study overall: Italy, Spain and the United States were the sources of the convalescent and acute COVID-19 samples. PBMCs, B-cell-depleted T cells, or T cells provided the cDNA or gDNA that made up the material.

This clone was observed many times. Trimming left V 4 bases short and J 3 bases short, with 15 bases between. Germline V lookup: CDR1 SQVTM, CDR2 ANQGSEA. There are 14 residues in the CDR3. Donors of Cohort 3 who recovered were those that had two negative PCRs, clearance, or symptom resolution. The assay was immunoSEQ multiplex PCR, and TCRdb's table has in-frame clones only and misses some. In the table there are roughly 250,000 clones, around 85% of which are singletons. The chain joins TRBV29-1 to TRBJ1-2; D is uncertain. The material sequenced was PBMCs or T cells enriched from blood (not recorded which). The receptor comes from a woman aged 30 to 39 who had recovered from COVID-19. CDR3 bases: TGCAGCGTTGGCCGTAACGGCGGGGACTATGGCTACACCTTC. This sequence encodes CSVGRNGGDYGYTF.